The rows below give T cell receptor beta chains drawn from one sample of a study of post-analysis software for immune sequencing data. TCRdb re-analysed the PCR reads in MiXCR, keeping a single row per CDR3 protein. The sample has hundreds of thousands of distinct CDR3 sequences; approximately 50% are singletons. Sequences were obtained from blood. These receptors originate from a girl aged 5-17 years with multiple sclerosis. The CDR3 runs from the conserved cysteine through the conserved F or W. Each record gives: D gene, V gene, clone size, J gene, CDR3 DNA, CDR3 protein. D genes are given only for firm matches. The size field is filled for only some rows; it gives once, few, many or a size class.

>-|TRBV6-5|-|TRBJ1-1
TGTGCCAGCAGGGGACCTCTTATGGGAGCTGAAGCTTTCTTT
CASRGPLMGAEAFF
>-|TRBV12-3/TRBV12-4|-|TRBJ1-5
TGTGCCAGCAGTCCCATCGGTCAGGGGACACGGTATTATAGCAATCAGCCCCAGCATTTT
CASSPIGQGTRYYSNQPQHF
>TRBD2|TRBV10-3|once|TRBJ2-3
TGTGCCATCAGCATGGGACTAGCGGGCCCAGATACGCAGTATTTT
CAISMGLAGPDTQYF
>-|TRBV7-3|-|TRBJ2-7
TGTGCCAGCAGCTTAACGCCTGGCTACGAGCAGTACTTC
CASSLTPGYEQYF
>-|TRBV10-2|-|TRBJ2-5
TGCGCCAGCAGTGAGTTGGGCTACCAAGAGACCCAGTACTTC
CASSELGYQETQYF
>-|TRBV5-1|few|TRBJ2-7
TGCGCCAGCAGCTTAGGGACGGAAGCCTACGAGCAGTACTTC
CASSLGTEAYEQYF
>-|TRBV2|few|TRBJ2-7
TGTGCCAGCAGTGAATCTCGGAGGACTAACTCCTACGAGCAGTACTTC
CASSESRRTNSYEQYF
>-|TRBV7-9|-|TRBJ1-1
TGTGCCAGCAGCCAAGGAGAGTCAACTGAAGCTTTCTTT
CASSQGESTEAFF
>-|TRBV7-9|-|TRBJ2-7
TGTGCCAGCAGCTTTAGAGGACAGTCGACCTACGAGCAGTACTTC
CASSFRGQSTYEQYF
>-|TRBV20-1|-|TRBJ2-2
TGCAGTGCTAGAGCTGAAAGCGGCGGATTTAACACCGGGGAGCTGTTTTTT
CSARAESGGFNTGELFF
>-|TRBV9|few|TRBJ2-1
TGTGCCAGCAGCAGGGAAGAGGTCTCCTACAATGAGCAGTTCTTC
CASSREEVSYNEQFF
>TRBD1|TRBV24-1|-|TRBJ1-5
TGTGCCACCAGTGATTCTACAGGGGCGAGCAATCAGCCCCAGCATTTT
CATSDSTGASNQPQHF
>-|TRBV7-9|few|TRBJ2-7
TGTGCCAGCAGCATAACGACGGGATTCTACGAGCAGTACTTC
CASSITTGFYEQYF
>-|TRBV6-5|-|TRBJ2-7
TGTGCCAGCAGCACCCAGGACGGCCACTACGAGCAGTACTTC
CASSTQDGHYEQYF
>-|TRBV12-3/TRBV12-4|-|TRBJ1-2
TGTGCCAGCATTAAGACAGGTTTTGGCTACACCTTC
CASIKTGFGYTF